This TCR beta chain originates from a study of cytomegalovirus exposure and HLA in healthy donors. Whole-study findings and limits: A later analysis reportedly found fewer N-insertions in an Asian-associated ancestry cluster than the roughly 700-donor mean. Researchers counted around 180 TCR beta chains as cytomegalovirus-associated.

The junction had 2 bases not matched to a gene; V was cut back by 5 bases and J by 4 bases. The CDR3 is 13 amino acids. The germline V gene encodes CDR1 MNHEY and CDR2 SVGAGI. Nominally healthy donors provided the samples, though records likely missed some immune exposures. Amplification used 60 Vbeta primers and 13 Jbeta primers. Authors' methods: Later analysis identified 65 million to 80 million unique TCR beta chains, about 11 million shared. This table comes from immunoSEQ multiplex PCR, and its TCRdb copy is limited to in-frame clones, with some not included. V, J and clone size are those of that table, while D and trimming were read from the DNA. The sample comprises about 250,000 clones, roughly 91% of which are singletons, and about 1.8% rests with the top ten. In the case of this clone: Antigen: not known.

This TCR derives from a girl aged 2 to 9 in good health and CMV-seronegative. The chain is built from TRBV6-5 and TRBJ2-7, with TRBD2 matching over 10 bases. Sequenced material: PBMCs. In DNA, the CDR3 is TGTGCCAGCAGTCGACTAGCGGGTTACGAGCAGTACTTC. Translating gives CASSRLAGYEQYF.